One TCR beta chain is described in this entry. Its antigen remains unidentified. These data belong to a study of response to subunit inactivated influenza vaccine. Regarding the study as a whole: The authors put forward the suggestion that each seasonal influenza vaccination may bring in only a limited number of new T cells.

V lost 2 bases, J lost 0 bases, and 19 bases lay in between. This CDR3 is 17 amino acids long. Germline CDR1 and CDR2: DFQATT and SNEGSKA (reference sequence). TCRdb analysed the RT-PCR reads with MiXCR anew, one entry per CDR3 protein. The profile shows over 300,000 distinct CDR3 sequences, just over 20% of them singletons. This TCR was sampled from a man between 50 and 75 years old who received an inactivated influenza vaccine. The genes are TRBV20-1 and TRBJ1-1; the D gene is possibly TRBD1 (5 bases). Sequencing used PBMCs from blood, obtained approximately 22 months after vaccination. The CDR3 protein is CSARLSIRGRLNTEAFF. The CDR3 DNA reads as TGCAGTGCTAGACTGTCGATAAGGGGAAGACTGAACACTGAAGCTTTCTTT.